This TCR beta chain derives from a study of T cells in Graves' hyperthyroidism and ophthalmopathy. Study-level results: The blood repertoire included most of the expanded thyroid clonotypes above 0.001.

Regarding this clonotype: Its antigen is as yet unknown.

Germline CDR1 is LNHDA and CDR2 is SQIVND (reference sequence). The CDR3 has 14 residues. The V and J ends lost 3 bases and 4 bases respectively, with 10 bases between them. Using RNA transcripts as the source, TCR beta CDR3 regions were amplified. RT-PCR in the first round (using the HTBI primer set) targeted the TCR CDR3. TCRdb reanalysed the multiplex PCR reads using MiXCR and keeps one entry per CDR3 protein. The repertoire holds approximately 640,000 distinct CDR3 sequences, with around 15% as singletons. Sequenced: blood. The sequence was obtained from a man aged 50 to 59 with Graves' hyperthyroidism. The chain combines TRBV19 with TRBJ2-1; D is uncertain. The CDR3 DNA sequence: TGTGCCAGTAGTATTAGCAGGCTTTACAATGAGCAGTTCTTC. This encodes CASSISRLYNEQFF.